A single sample is the source of the 29 T cell receptor beta chains below, sequenced in a study of cytomegalovirus exposure and HLA in healthy donors. Amplification used 60 Vbeta primers and 13 Jbeta primers. The table came from immunoSEQ multiplex PCR; TCRdb's copy has only in-frame clones and leaves some out. The table shows fewer than 200,000 clones, with about three quarters occurring only once. Input material: PBMCs. Receptor source: a female donor in good health and CMV-seronegative.

This clone was detected once. The chain has TRBV10-3 and TRBJ2-3, with D tentatively TRBD1 (5 bases). Germline CDR1 is ENHRY and CDR2 is SYGVKD. Deletions cut 6 bases from V and 0 bases from J, with 22 bases between. The CDR3 extends over 18 amino acids. Here the CDR3 DNA reads TGTGCCATCAGAGGGGCAGAGCCTACACGTTCTAGCACAGATACGCAGTATTTT. Protein sequence: CAIRGAEPTRSSTDTQYF.

The chain is built from TRBV6-5 and TRBJ1-1; D is possibly TRBD1 (5 bases). CDR3 size: 14 residues. V lost 8 bases and J lost 4, with 17 bases in between. The germline CDR1 and CDR2 sequences are MNHEY and SVGAGI. The CDR3, as DNA: TGTGCCAGCCTTCCTTCAGGGCGGGGCACTGAAGCTTTCTTT. Translated: CASLPSGRGTEAFF.

This clone was picked up a small number of times. The chain combines TRBV5-4 with TRBJ2-7; the match to TRBD2 covers 11 bases. J lost 6 bases, V lost 9 bases, and 11 bases had no gene match. The CDR3 consists of 14 residues. CDR1 and CDR2 (germline): SGHNT, YYREEE (reference sequence). The CDR3 nucleotides are TGTGCCACCTTCCAACTAGCGGGGGCGTCCGAGCAGTACTTC. Its protein product is CATFQLAGASEQYF.

V and J are TRBV18 and TRBJ2-7; 7 positions agree with TRBD1. CDR1 is KGHSH and CDR2 is LQKENI in the germline V gene. Losses at the gene ends were 2 bases for V and 7 bases for J; bases not matched to a gene: 5. The CDR3 has 13 amino acids. The CDR3 is CASSPTGDLEQYF. CDR3 nucleotide sequence: TGTGCCAGCTCACCAACAGGGGATCTAGAGCAGTACTTC.

This clone was counted only a few times. V usage is TRBV27 and J usage is TRBJ1-5; TRBD1 is a possible D gene (5 bases). This CDR3 spans 15 amino acids. The V end was cut by 3 bases, the J end by 3 bases, with 12 bases between. Germline CDR1 reads MNHEY; CDR2 reads SMNVEV (reference sequence). Here the CDR3 reads CASSLGTGINQPQHF. The DNA of the CDR3 is TGTGCCAGCAGTTTGGGGACTGGGATCAATCAGCCCCAGCATTTT.

This clone was found once. The V and J genes are TRBV18 and TRBJ2-7; 9 nucleotides align to TRBD1. With V trimmed by 6 bases and J by 7 bases, 4 bases remained unmatched. The length of the CDR3 is 12 residues. Germline lookup yields CDR1 KGHSH and CDR2 LQKENI. DNA for the CDR3: TGTGCCAGCTCCCCCGGGACAGGGGAGCAGTACTTC. Protein product: CASSPGTGEQYF. Full variable domain (outside the CDR3, taken from reference TRBV18 and TRBJ2-7): NAGVMQNPRHLVRRRGQEARLRCSPMKGHSHVYWYRQLPEEGLKFMVYLQKENIIDESGMPKERFSAEFPKEGPSILRIQQVVRGDSAAYFCASSPGTGEQYFGPGTRLTVT.

The V call is TRBV7-6, the J call TRBJ2-7, with D maybe TRBD2 (5 bases). Germline assignment: CDR1 SGHVS and CDR2 FNYEAQ. Trimming shortened V by 5 bases and J by 6 bases, and 17 bases separated the two germline ends. The CDR3 length is 14 residues. In nucleotides, the CDR3 is TGTGCCAGCAGCGGAGGTCGGGGTAAGGCCGAGCAGTACTTC. Translation: CASSGGRGKAEQYF.

The chain combines TRBV9 with TRBJ1-3; tentative D call: TRBD1 (6 bases). Deletions cut 0 bases from V and 8 bases from J, with 9 bases between. The CDR3 length is 13 residues. Germline V gives CDR1 SGDLS, CDR2 YYNGEE. The chain's CDR3 is CASSVGTVDTIYF. Written as DNA, the CDR3 is TGTGCCAGCAGCGTAGGGACAGTGGACACCATATATTTT.

V gene TRBV15 combines with J gene TRBJ2-4; 7 bases are a match to TRBD1. Trimming removed 5 bases from V and 11 bases from J; junction bases left unmatched: 6. The germline V gene has CDR1 LNHNV and CDR2 YYDKDF (reference sequence). CDR3 length equals 12 residues. This CDR3 is CATSRDRVVQYF. CDR3 DNA sequence: TGTGCCACCAGCCGCGACAGGGTCGTTCAGTACTTC.

The chain is built from TRBV5-1 and TRBJ1-3; weak D call: TRBD1 (5 bases). The germline V gene has CDR1 SGHRS and CDR2 YFSETQ. The V gene lost 2 bases and the J gene lost 0 bases, with 9 bases spanning the gap. CDR3 length equals 15 residues. The CDR3 coding sequence is TGCGCCAGCAGCTTAGGACACAACTCTGGAAACACCATATATTTT. Its protein product is CASSLGHNSGNTIYF.

For the CDR3, the DNA is TGTGCCAGCAGCGTGGGGAGGACTACCCTCTCCTACGAGCAGTACTTC. This translates into CASSVGRTTLSYEQYF. J is TRBJ2-7 and V is TRBV9; TRBD2 might be the D (6 bases). Germline V gene lookup returns CDR1 SGDLS and CDR2 YYNGEE. V was trimmed by 2 bases and J by 0 bases, leaving 15 bases between them. The CDR3 totals 16 residues. Filled out from reference TRBV9 and TRBJ2-7, the complete variable domain reads DSGVTQTPKHLITATGQRVTLRCSPRSGDLSVYWYQQSLDQGLQFLIQYYNGEERAKGNILERFSAQQFPDLHSELNLSSLELGDSALYFCASSVGRTTLSYEQYFGPGTRLTVT.

V and J are TRBV5-4 and TRBJ2-2, with 9 bases matching TRBD1. There are 14 residues in the CDR3. Trimming took 0 bases from V and 9 from J; bases not matched to a gene: 3. Germline V lookup: CDR1 SGHNT, CDR2 YYREEE (reference sequence). The CDR3 here is CASSLAQGARELFF. The CDR3, as DNA: TGTGCCAGCAGCTTGGCACAGGGGGCAAGGGAGCTGTTTTTT.

The genes are TRBV2 and TRBJ2-4; TRBD1 agrees at 11 bases. The CDR3 length is 15 residues. CDR1 is SNHLY, CDR2 FYNNEI, per germline. V lost 6 bases and J lost 9; bases outside the gene matches: 10. This chain's CDR3 is CASSARTGGHGIQYF. The CDR3 DNA follows: TGTGCCAGCAGCGCCCGGACAGGGGGCCATGGCATTCAGTACTTC.

The V gene is TRBV5-1, the J gene TRBJ1-1; D remains unclear. V gave up 7 bases and J gave up 1 base, with 11 bases separating them. This CDR3 contains 13 residues. The germline CDR1 and CDR2 sequences are SGHRS and YFSETQ. This chain's CDR3 is CASRTGPNTEAFF. For the CDR3, the DNA is TGCGCCAGCCGGACTGGCCCGAACACTGAAGCTTTCTTT.

This clone was detected a few times. CDR3 DNA: TGTGCCAGCAGCTTAACCAGGGGCCTTGAAGCTTTCTTT. Translation gives CASSLTRGLEAFF. The J gene is TRBJ1-1, the V gene TRBV7-3, with D perhaps TRBD1 (6 bases). CDR3 length: 13 residues. Per germline, CDR1 SGHTA and CDR2 FQGTGA. The germline V and J ends were trimmed by 0 bases and 7 bases, with 9 bases remaining between them.

Only one count was recorded for this clone. The V gene is TRBV6-1, the J gene TRBJ1-1, with a possible D match to TRBD1 (6 bases). The CDR3 runs 14 residues. Germline-derived CDR1 and CDR2 are MNHNS and SASEGT. V shed 4 bases and J shed 7 bases, with 16 bases lying between them. The CDR3 nucleotides read TGTGCCAGCAGTGGGACAGTCATACTTTTTGAAGCTTTCTTT. Protein product: CASSGTVILFEAFF.

This clone has a handful of counts. The chain has TRBV5-4 and TRBJ2-7; 9 positions agree with TRBD1. Germline V gene lookup returns CDR1 SGHNT and CDR2 YYREEE (reference sequence). This CDR3 region has 15 residues. The J segment lost 4 bases and the V segment lost 4 bases, leaving 9 bases of the junction unmatched. CDR3 DNA sequence: TGTGCCAGCAGCCTAGGGACAGGGAAGCGGTACGAGCAGTACTTC. Encoded protein: CASSLGTGKRYEQYF. The full variable domain, in which reference TRBV5-4 and TRBJ2-7 provide the parts outside the CDR3, is ETGVTQSPTHLIKTRGQQVTLRCSSQSGHNTVSWYQQALGQGPQFIFQYYREEENGRGNFPPRFSGLQFPNYSSELNVNALELDDSALYLCASSLGTGKRYEQYFGPGTRLTVT.

This chain connects TRBV2 to TRBJ1-5; D is unresolved. Trimming removed 3 bases from V and 7 bases from J, with 13 bases in between. The CDR3 runs 14 residues. The germline gives CDR1 SNHLY, CDR2 FYNNEI. CDR3 sequence reads: CASSDSMGGQPQHF. In nucleotides, the CDR3 is TGTGCCAGCAGTGATTCGATGGGAGGCCAGCCCCAGCATTTT.

This clone came up a few times. The chain is built from TRBV29-1 and TRBJ1-5, with D maybe TRBD1 (5 bases). Germline V lookup: CDR1 SQVTM, CDR2 ANQGSEA. CDR3 length: 13 residues. Trimming took 5 bases from V and 7 from J, leaving 15 bases between them. The CDR3 nucleotides are TGCAGCGTTACAAGCGGGGGAGGGCAGCCCCAGCATTTT. Its protein is CSVTSGGGQPQHF. Together with reference TRBV29-1 and TRBJ1-5, the CDR3 gives the full variable domain: SAVISQKPSRDICQRGTSLTIQCQVDSQVTMMFWYRQQPGQSLTLIATANQGSEATYESGFVIDKFPISRPNLTFSTLTVSNMSPEDSSIYLCSVTSGGGQPQHFGDGTRLSIL.

The chain is built from TRBV5-1 and TRBJ2-5; a weak D match, TRBD2 (6 bases). V was shortened by 1 base and J by 0 bases, with 7 bases between the two germline ends. Germline V lookup: CDR1 SGHRS, CDR2 YFSETQ. The length of the CDR3 is 14 residues. The CDR3 spells CASSLPGDQETQYF. CDR3 DNA sequence: TGCGCCAGCAGCTTGCCGGGGGACCAAGAGACCCAGTACTTC.

In regard to this clone: Other nucleotide sequences from this sample produce the same CDR3. The J gene is TRBJ1-2, the V gene TRBV13; 8 bases agree with TRBD1. CDR1 and CDR2 (germline): PRHDT, FYEKMQ (reference sequence). The CDR3 is 13 amino acids. V gave up 0 bases and J gave up 6 bases; unmatched junction bases: 0. In nucleotides, the CDR3 is TGTGCCAGCAGCTTAGGACAGGGGGATGGCTACACCTTC. This codes for CASSLGQGDGYTF.

The CDR3 DNA reads as TGTGCCAGCAGCTTCTTGACAGGGGTCCAAGAGACCCAGTACTTC. Translation gives CASSFLTGVQETQYF. The chain carries TRBV5-6 and TRBJ2-5; 8 bases line up with TRBD1. The CDR3 covers 15 residues. The V segment lost 2 bases and the J segment 1 base; nucleotides outside the gene matches: 4. Germline CDR1 SGHDT, CDR2 YYEEEE.

In its sample, this clone was seen a few times. The gene calls are TRBV19 and TRBJ1-6; possible D gene TRBD1, 5 bases. Trimming removed 5 bases at V and 5 bases at J, with 10 bases between. The length of the CDR3 is 14 residues. Germline V CDR1 and CDR2: LNHDA, SQIVND (reference sequence). The CDR3 nucleotides are TGTGCCAGTAGTCAGGGTTCAAATAATTCACCCCTCCACTTT. Its protein product is CASSQGSNNSPLHF.

This clone was picked up a small number of times. The chain employs TRBV6-4 and TRBJ2-1; TRBD2 might be the D (5 bases). Per germline, CDR1 MRHNA and CDR2 SNTAGT. The ends were cut back, 2 bases at V and 4 bases at J, with 15 bases in the middle. The CDR3 totals 16 residues. CDR3 in DNA: TGTGCCAGCAGTGACGAGGTGGGAGTAGAATACAATGAGCAGTTCTTC. The encoded protein is CASSDEVGVEYNEQFF.

This chain uses TRBV5-1 with TRBJ2-6; 8 nucleotides align to TRBD1. This CDR3 contains 17 residues. J gave up 0 bases and V 4 bases, and 6 bases lay outside the gene matches. Germline V gene sequence: CDR1 SGHRS, CDR2 YFSETQ. The CDR3 DNA reads as TGCGCCAGCAGCGCCGGGACAGGTGCCTCTGGGGCCAACGTCCTGACTTTC. It codes for CASSAGTGASGANVLTF.

The chain recombines TRBV5-1 with TRBJ2-1; 8 nucleotides line up with TRBD1. This CDR3 region has 14 residues. CDR1 and CDR2 (germline): SGHRS, YFSETQ. V was pared by 4 bases and J by 8 bases, with 8 bases of the junction left unmatched. CDR3 amino acids: CASSADRAFHEQFF. DNA of the CDR3: TGCGCCAGCAGCGCGGACAGGGCGTTTCATGAGCAGTTCTTC. The full variable domain, in which reference TRBV5-1 and TRBJ2-1 provide the parts outside the CDR3, is KAGVTQTPRYLIKTRGQQVTLSCSPISGHRSVSWYQQTPGQGLQFLFEYFSETQRNKGNFPGRFSGRQFSNSRSEMNVSTLELGDSALYLCASSADRAFHEQFFGPGTRLTVL.

The chain couples TRBV5-1 to TRBJ2-5; TRBD2 aligns across 14 bases. Germline-derived CDR1 and CDR2 are SGHRS and YFSETQ. This CDR3 is built from 15 residues. Trimming took 0 bases from V and 7 from J; bases not matched to a gene: 2. The CDR3 DNA reads as TGCGCCAGCAGCTTGGAAGGGACTAGCGGGGGGACCCAGTACTTC. As protein: CASSLEGTSGGTQYF. Drawing the rest from reference TRBV5-1 and TRBJ2-5, the complete variable domain is KAGVTQTPRYLIKTRGQQVTLSCSPISGHRSVSWYQQTPGQGLQFLFEYFSETQRNKGNFPGRFSGRQFSNSRSEMNVSTLELGDSALYLCASSLEGTSGGTQYFGPGTRLLVL.

The V and J genes are TRBV19 and TRBJ2-1; a weak D match, TRBD1 (5 bases). CDR3 length: 16 amino acids. V was cut by 5 bases and J by 7 bases, with 21 bases left in between. Germline V lookup: CDR1 LNHDA, CDR2 SQIVND (reference sequence). The CDR3 DNA follows: TGTGCCAGTAGTGCGGTTAGGGGTATTCGATTAAATGAGCAGTTCTTC. Its protein product is CASSAVRGIRLNEQFF.

About this clone: Other DNA sequences in this specimen translate into the identical CDR3. The chain carries TRBV5-4 and TRBJ2-3; 14 bases align to TRBD2. Per germline, CDR1 SGHNT and CDR2 YYREEE (reference sequence). The ends lost 3 bases at V and 3 bases at J; junction bases unmatched: 3. CDR3 length: 16 residues. Here the CDR3 reads CASSSGLAGVTDTQYF. The CDR3 nucleotides read TGTGCCAGCAGCTCGGGACTAGCGGGAGTGACAGATACGCAGTATTTT.